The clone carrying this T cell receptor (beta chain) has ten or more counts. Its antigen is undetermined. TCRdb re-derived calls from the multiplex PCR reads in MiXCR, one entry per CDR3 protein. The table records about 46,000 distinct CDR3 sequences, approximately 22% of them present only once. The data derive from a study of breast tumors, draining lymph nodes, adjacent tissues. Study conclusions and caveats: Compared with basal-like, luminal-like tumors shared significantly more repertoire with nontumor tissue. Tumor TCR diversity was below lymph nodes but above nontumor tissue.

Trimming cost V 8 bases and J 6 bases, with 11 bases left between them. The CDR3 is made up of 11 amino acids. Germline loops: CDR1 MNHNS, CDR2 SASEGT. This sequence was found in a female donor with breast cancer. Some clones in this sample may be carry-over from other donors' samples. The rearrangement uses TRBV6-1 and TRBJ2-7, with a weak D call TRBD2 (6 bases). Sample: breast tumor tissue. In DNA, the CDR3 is TGTGCCAGCGGGACTGGTTTCGAGCAGTACTTC. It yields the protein CASGTGFEQYF.